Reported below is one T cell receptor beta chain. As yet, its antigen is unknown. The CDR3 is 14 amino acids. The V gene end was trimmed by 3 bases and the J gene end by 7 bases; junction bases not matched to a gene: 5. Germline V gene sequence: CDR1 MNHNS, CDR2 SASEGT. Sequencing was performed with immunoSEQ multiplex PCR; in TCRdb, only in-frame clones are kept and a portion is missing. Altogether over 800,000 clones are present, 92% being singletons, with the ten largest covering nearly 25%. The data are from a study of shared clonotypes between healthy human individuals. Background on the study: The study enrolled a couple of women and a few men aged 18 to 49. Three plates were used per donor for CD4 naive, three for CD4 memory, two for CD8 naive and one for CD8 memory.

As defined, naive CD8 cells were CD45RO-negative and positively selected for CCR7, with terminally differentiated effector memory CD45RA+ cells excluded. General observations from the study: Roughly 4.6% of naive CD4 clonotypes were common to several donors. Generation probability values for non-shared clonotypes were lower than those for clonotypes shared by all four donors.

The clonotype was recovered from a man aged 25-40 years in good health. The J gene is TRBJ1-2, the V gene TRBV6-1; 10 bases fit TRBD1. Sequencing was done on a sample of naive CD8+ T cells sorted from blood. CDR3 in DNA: TGTGCCAGCAGTGAGGGACAGGGGCGAGGTGGCTACACCTTC. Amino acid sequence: CASSEGQGRGGYTF.